Detailed here is one T cell receptor (beta chain). What this receptor recognizes is not known. Base qualities are missing; no much larger clone stands one base away. The record originates from a study of CD8+ T cells in alopecia areata (dated by TCRdb to 2017 to 2018). Study-wide context: The treated patients took part in an open-label pilot trial in which moderate-to-severe alopecia areata was treated with oral tofacitinib at 5 to 10 mg twice daily. immunoSEQ multiplex PCR using 35 Vbeta forward primers and 13 Jbeta reverse primers was used to amplify TCRbeta CDR3 regions. Human TCRbeta sequencing covered scalp tissue and sorted CD4+ and CD8+ peripheral blood T cells from patchy and totalis/universalis alopecia areata patients and healthy controls. Tofacitinib was administered for 6 to 18 months, and 6 months of follow-up off drug were then conducted to assess delayed response and recurrence. Scalp clonality was compared among normal scalp (n=4), patchy alopecia areata scalp (n=8), and alopecia totalis/universalis scalp (n=8). Patients on tofacitinib were biopsied at baseline and after 4 and 24 weeks of treatment, and several of the patients also had a later scalp biopsy. RNA was extracted with the PAXgene miRNA kit for fixed scalp, the miRNeasy kit for PBMCs, and the RNeasy kit for mouse skin. High-throughput TCRbeta sequencing was used to examine T cell clonal expansion in alopecia areata in both the C3H/HeJ mouse model and human patients.

Broader findings and caveats from the paper: Shared TCR sequences between patients were less evident than in mice, which may be partly attributable to HLA diversity in the patient population. Unlike mouse skin, which is dominated by gammadelta T cells, normal human skin has resident alphabeta T cells that are also sequenced, and this complicates analysis of the scalp TCR repertoire. Lesional scalp, especially in alopecia totalis/universalis, showed higher clonality and more expanded CD8+ clones than normal scalp, suggesting antigenic drive.

The meaning of the sample's time point label: baseline before oral tofacitinib. Peripheral blood and lesional scalp punch biopsies were obtained from patients with alopecia areata. PBMCs were isolated by density centrifugation and stained for CD3, CD4 and CD8, after which CD4+ and CD8+ T cells were sorted on a FACSAria. Libraries were made using the immunoSEQ multiplex PCR assay. To provide template for TCR sequencing, every sample had RNA extracted and reverse transcribed into cDNA. SuperScript III was used to make first-strand cDNA, primed with a 2:1 mix of oligo-dT and random hexamers. Amplification bias was assessed with a synthetic immune receptor repertoire, and residual bias was removed computationally. The study's processing was this. Raw reads were preprocessed to remove errors, and CDR3 was defined by IMGT conventions from the conserved cysteine to phenylalanine. Clonality was computed as 1 minus the Shannon entropy, with the entropy normalized by log2 of the number of productive unique TCRs. Whether each scalp clone was CD4 or CD8 was inferred by checking scalp TCRbeta sequences against the CD4 and CD8 repertoires from sorted blood. TCRdb re-hosts the immuneACCESS table, in-frame sequences only. Its copies lack some clones; in the studies checked, an unresolved V gene accounts for under half of them, and the cause for the rest is not known. That table is the source of V, J and clone size, and D and trimming were worked out from the DNA. Within this sample are some 130,000 clones, with approximately 48% of them counted one time only. Roughly a sixth of the sample lies in the top ten.

V and J are truncated by 11 bases and 4 bases respectively, leaving an intervening sequence of 11 bases. For CDR1 and CDR2, the germline V gene lists MNHEY and SVGAGI. CDR3 length: 11 amino acids, cysteine to phenylalanine. Only CDR3 DNA is held: 33 bases, read in frame from base 1. Sequencing was performed on CD8+ T cells sorted from blood, taken at week 0. The clonotype was recovered from a human donor with alopecia areata. The sequence is built from TRBV6-5 and TRBJ1-1; the best D guess is TRBD1, with 5 bases matching. The CDR3 is CASGGGTEAFF. The nucleotides are TGTGCCTCGGGGGGAGGCACTGAAGCTTTCTTT.